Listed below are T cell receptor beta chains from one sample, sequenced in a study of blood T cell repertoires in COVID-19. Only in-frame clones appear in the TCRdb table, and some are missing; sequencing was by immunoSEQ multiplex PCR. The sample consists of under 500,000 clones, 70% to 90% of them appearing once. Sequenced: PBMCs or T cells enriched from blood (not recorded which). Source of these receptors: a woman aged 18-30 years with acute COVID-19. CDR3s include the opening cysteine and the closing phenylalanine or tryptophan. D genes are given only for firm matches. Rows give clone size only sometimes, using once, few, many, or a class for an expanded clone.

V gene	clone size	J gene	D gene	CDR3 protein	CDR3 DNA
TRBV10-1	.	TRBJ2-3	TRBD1	CASSRGQADTDTQYF	TGCGCCAGCAGCCGGGGACAGGCGGACACAGATACGCAGTATTTT
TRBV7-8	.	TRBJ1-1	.	CASSFSTEAFF	TGTGCCAGCAGCTTTAGCACTGAAGCTTTCTTT
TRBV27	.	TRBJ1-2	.	CASSPGSANYGYTF	TGTGCCAGCAGTCCAGGGTCCGCAAACTATGGCTACACCTTC
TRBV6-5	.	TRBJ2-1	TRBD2	CASSFGLDLSEQFF	TGTGCCAGCAGTTTTGGACTAGATCTTAGTGAGCAGTTCTTC
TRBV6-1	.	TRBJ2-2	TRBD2	CASCEMGLGMGGELFF	TGTGCCAGCTGTGAAATGGGACTAGGGATGGGCGGGGAGCTGTTTTTT
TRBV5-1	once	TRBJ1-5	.	CASSLDRDNSNQPQHF	TGCGCCAGCAGCTTGGATCGGGATAATAGCAATCAGCCCCAGCATTTT
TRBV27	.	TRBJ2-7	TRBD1	CASSLGTGSYEQYF	TGTGCCAGCAGTTTAGGGACAGGGTCCTACGAGCAGTACTTC
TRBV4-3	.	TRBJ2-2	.	CASSQELAPGELFF	TGCGCCAGCAGCCAAGAATTAGCACCGGGGGAGCTGTTTTTT
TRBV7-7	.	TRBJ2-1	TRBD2	CASSRQRGVPYNEQFF	TGTGCTAGCAGCCGACAACGGGGGGTTCCCTACAATGAGCAGTTCTTC
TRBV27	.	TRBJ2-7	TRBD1	CASSLTQGLEQYF	TGTGCCAGCAGTTTAACACAGGGGTTGGAGCAGTACTTC
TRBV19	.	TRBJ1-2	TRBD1	CASSPGQGRLDGYTF	TGTGCCAGTAGTCCAGGACAGGGTCGTTTAGACGGCTACACCTTC
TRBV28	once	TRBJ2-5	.	CASTLASRETQYF	TGTGCCAGCACCCTCGCCTCGCGGGAGACCCAGTACTTC
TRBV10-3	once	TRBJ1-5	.	CAISELFGVRGLAQHF	TGTGCCATCAGTGAACTTTTTGGGGTTCGGGGTTTGGCCCAGCATTTT
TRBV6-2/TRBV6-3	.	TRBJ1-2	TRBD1	CASSSGTGYSTF	TGTGCCAGCAGTTCAGGGACAGGCTACTCCACCTTC
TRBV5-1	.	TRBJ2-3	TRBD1	CASSLGSLTGGRDTQYF	TGCGCCAGCAGCTTAGGGTCGTTGACAGGGGGCCGAGATACGCAGTATTTT
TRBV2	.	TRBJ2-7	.	CASRASTGTYEQYF	TGTGCCAGCAGAGCATCGACAGGAACCTACGAGCAGTACTTC
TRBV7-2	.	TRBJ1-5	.	CASSLYTGNQPQHF	TGTGCCAGCAGCTTATATACAGGCAATCAGCCCCAGCATTTT
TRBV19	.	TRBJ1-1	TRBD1	CASSIGETGRSEAFF	TGTGCCAGTAGTATAGGGGAGACAGGGAGGTCTGAAGCTTTCTTT
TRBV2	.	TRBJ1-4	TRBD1	CASSQMGTGIPNEKLFF	TGTGCCAGCAGCCAAATGGGGACAGGAATACCTAATGAAAAACTGTTTTTT
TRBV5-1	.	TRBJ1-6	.	CASSLAVRENSPLHF	TGCGCCAGCAGCTTGGCCGTCAGGGAAAATTCACCCCTCCACTTT
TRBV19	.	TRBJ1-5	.	CASSIWDTSNQPQHF	TGTGCCAGTAGTATATGGGACACTAGCAATCAGCCCCAGCATTTT
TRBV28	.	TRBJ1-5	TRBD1	CASKIRQGRNQPQHF	TGTGCCAGCAAGATTAGACAGGGGCGCAATCAGCCCCAGCATTTT
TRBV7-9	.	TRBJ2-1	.	CASSFRTGYNEQFF	TGTGCCAGCAGCTTCCGGACTGGATACAATGAGCAGTTCTTC
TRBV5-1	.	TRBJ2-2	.	CASSGRGTGELFF	TGCGCCAGCAGCGGCAGGGGTACCGGGGAGCTGTTTTTT
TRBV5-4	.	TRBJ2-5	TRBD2	CASSLSGREETQYF	TGTGCCAGCAGCCTTAGCGGGAGAGAAGAGACCCAGTACTTC
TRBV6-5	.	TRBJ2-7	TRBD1	CASSYAKTGNEQYF	TGTGCCAGCAGTTACGCTAAGACAGGGAACGAGCAGTACTTC
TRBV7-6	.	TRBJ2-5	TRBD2	CASSLAEGGETQYF	TGTGCCAGCAGCTTAGCGGAGGGAGGGGAGACCCAGTACTTC
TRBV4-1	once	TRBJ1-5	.	CASSPVSNQPQHF	TGCGCCAGCAGCCCCGTTAGCAATCAGCCCCAGCATTTT
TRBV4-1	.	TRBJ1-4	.	CASSQRASATNEKLFF	TGCGCCAGCAGCCAAAGAGCGAGTGCAACTAATGAAAAACTGTTTTTT
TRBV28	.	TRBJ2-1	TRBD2	CASSSGGGPDNEQFF	TGTGCCAGCAGTTCCGGGGGAGGGCCCGACAATGAGCAGTTCTTC
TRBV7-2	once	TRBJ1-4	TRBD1	CASSLWGTGTEKLFF	TGTGCCAGCAGCTTATGGGGGACAGGGACTGAAAAACTGTTTTTT
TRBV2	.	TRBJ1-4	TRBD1	CASRDRDATNEKLFF	TGTGCCAGCAGAGACAGGGATGCAACTAATGAAAAACTGTTTTTT
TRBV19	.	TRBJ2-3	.	CASRLQFSGPDTQYF	TGTGCCAGTAGACTACAGTTTAGCGGTCCAGATACGCAGTATTTT